This TCR beta chain was profiled in a study of T-cell memory formation after mild COVID-19. Study-wide results and limits: CD4/CD8 balance held among clones contracting day 15 to 85, and later expanders leaned CD4+. CD4+ contracting clones were found mainly in CM and EM, and CD8+ ones in EMRA.

5'RACE with constant-segment primers built TCRalpha and TCRbeta cDNA libraries with UMIs. One entry per CDR3 protein, called by TCRdb with MiXCR from the 5' RACE reads. The table records a few hundred thousand distinct CDR3 sequences, roughly 21% of them present only once. The CDR3 contains 13 residues. The trim removed 10 bases at V and 3 bases at J, leaving 7 bases unmatched. With respect to this clonotype: Its matching antigen is unknown.

Input material: PBMCs or a T cell subset sorted from them (not recorded which). The V call is TRBV12-3 or TRBV12-4, the J call TRBJ2-7; 9 positions match TRBD2. The receptor comes from a man aged 18 to 29 who had mild COVID-19 (a few samples of this study predate the infection). Cell type and time point are not known. Here the CDR3 reads CATAGGHLYEQYF. The CDR3 DNA reads TGTGCCACCGCGGGAGGGCACCTCTACGAGCAGTACTTC.